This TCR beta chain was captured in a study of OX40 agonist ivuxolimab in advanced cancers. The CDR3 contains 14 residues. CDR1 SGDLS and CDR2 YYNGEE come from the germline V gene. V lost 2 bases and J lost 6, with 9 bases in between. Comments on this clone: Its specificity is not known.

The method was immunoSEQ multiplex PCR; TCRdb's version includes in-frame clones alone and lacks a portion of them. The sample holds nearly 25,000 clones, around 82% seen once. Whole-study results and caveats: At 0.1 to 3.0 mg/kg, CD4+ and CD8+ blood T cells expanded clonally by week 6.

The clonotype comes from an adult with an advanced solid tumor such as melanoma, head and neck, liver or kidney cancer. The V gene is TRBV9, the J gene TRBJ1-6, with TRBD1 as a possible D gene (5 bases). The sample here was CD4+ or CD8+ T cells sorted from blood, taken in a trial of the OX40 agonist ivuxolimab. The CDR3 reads CASSVRQSNSPLHF. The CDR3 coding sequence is TGTGCCAGCAGCGTTCGACAGAGTAATTCACCCCTCCACTTT.